This T cell receptor beta chain was captured by sequencing in a study of T cell repertoires in cytomegalovirus infection. In the study overall: Newly reported HLA-C-restricted and thoroughly characterized HLA-B-restricted CMV epitopes were employed. Matching HLA type, along with CMV infection, was indicated by public TCR beta signatures.

Study-wide findings and caveats: Carriers of CMV plus the relevant HLA were identified by cumulative public TCR beta family frequency. Ex vivo responses were dominated by HLA-C-restricted CMV-specific TCR beta clonotypes.

This clonotype has a handful of counts. Its cognate antigen is unknown. TCRdb independently ran MiXCR on the reads; one entry per CDR3 protein. The sample shows 40,000 to 60,000 distinct CDR3 sequences, 20% to 25% of them seen only once. The germline gives CDR1 MNHEY, CDR2 SVGAGI. Trimming took 4 bases from V and 0 from J, leaving 10 bases between them. The CDR3 runs to 15 residues. This sample comprised CD8+ T cells from cultured PBMCs, obtained from culture after CMV antigen stimulation. This rearrangement joins TRBV6-5 to TRBJ1-5; D is unresolved. The clonotype comes from a human donor in good health (CMV status not recorded). Some clones in this sample may be carry-over from other donors' samples. CDR3: CASSSTSSSNQPQHF. As DNA, the CDR3 is TGTGCCAGCAGTTCTACATCCTCTAGCAATCAGCCCCAGCATTTT.